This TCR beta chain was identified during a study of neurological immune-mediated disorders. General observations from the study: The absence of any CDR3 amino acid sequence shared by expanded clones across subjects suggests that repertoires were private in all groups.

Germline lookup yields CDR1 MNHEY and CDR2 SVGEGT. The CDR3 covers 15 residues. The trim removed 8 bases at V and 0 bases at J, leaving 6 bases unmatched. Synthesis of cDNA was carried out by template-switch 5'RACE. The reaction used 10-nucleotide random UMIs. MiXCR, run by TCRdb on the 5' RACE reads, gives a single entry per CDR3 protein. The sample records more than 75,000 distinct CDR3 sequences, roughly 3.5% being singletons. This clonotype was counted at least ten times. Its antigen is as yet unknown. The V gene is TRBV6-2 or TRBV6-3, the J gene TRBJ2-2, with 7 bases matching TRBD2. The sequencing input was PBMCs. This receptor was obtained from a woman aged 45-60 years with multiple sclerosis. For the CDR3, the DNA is TGTGCCAGCCTTTACGGGACTACGAACACCGGGGAGCTGTTTTTT. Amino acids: CASLYGTTNTGELFF.